This T cell receptor (beta chain) is drawn from a study of blood T cell repertoires in COVID-19. Study background: Samples taken during acute and convalescent COVID-19 were collected in the United States, Italy and Spain.

As processed by the authors: Reference gene primer amplification gave estimated nucleated cell counts. Libraries were prepared by immunoSEQ multiplex PCR; TCRdb keeps only in-frame clonotypes and omits some of them. That table furnishes V, J and clone size, whereas the DNA furnished D and trimming. The sample contains about 90,000 clones, 81% of which appear only once. CDR3 length: 16 amino acids. Germline V lookup: CDR1 MDHEN, CDR2 SYDVKM. Unmatched junction bases numbered 11, after V lost 7 bases and J lost 9 bases. The receptor's source is a man older than 75 with active or convalescent COVID-19. This chain uses TRBV28 with TRBJ1-6, with 11 bases that match TRBD1. The source material was peripheral blood. For the CDR3, the DNA is TGTGCCAGCACGGCATACTGGACAGGGGGCAGTTCACCCCTCCACTTT. Its translation is CASTAYWTGGSSPLHF.